The clone carrying this T cell receptor (beta chain) appeared a single time. Its antigen is not identified. The sample belongs to a study of shared clonotypes between healthy human individuals. General study points: The authors sampled blood alone, and tissue repertoires likely differ. Despite large depth, rarefaction showed incomplete sorted-subset sequencing.

Measured with immunoSEQ multiplex PCR; TCRdb has only the in-frame clones, and not every one. The sample consists of around 1,000,000 clones, around three quarters of them appearing once. After removal of 4 bases from V and 4 bases from J, the junction contained 6 bases not matched to a gene. Germline loops: CDR1 SNHLY, CDR2 FYNNEI. The CDR3 contains 15 residues. This clonotype was obtained from a man between 18 and 35 years old in good health. Some clones in this sample may be carry-over from other donors' samples. What was sequenced was memory CD4+ T cells from PBMCs. Subset in this sample: CD45RA-negative fraction. The V call is TRBV2, the J call TRBJ1-5; 8 positions agree with TRBD1. This CDR3 is CASSGEGQANQPQHF. CDR3 coding DNA: TGTGCCAGCAGTGGAGAGGGACAGGCTAATCAGCCCCAGCATTTT.